A selection of T cell receptor beta chains follows, all from one sample in a study of control samples from healthy donors and cancer patients. Repertoires were generated with immunoSEQ multiplex PCR, while TCRdb's copy carries only in-frame clones and drops some. This sample has some 200,000 clones, with 90% to 95% found just once. The sample taken for sequencing was blood. The receptors shown here come from a man aged 18-30 years in good health. The CDR3 runs from the conserved cysteine through the conserved F or W. D genes are given only for firm matches. Not every row has a clone size; where given, it reads once, few, many or a size class.

TRBV20-1,-,TRBD1,TRBJ2-1,CSASRQGEQFF,TGCAGTGCTAGTCGACAGGGTGAGCAGTTCTTC
TRBV5-6,-,-,TRBJ1-2,CASSVPVNYGYTF,TGTGCCAGCAGCGTCCCCGTGAACTATGGCTACACCTTC
TRBV5-1,-,TRBD2,TRBJ2-3,CASSFTAGGPGTDTQYF,TGCGCCAGCAGCTTTACAGCGGGGGGGCCCGGCACAGATACGCAGTATTTT
TRBV5-6,-,-,TRBJ1-5,CASSVTGVYQPQHF,TGTGCCAGCAGCGTGACAGGAGTTTATCAGCCCCAGCATTTT
TRBV4-2,-,-,TRBJ1-1,CASSQVLVTGENTEAFF,TGTGCCAGCAGCCAAGTTTTGGTGACAGGAGAGAACACTGAAGCTTTCTTT
TRBV2,-,-,TRBJ1-2,CASEGEGYTF,TGTGCCAGCGAAGGGGAGGGCTACACCTTC
TRBV5-6,-,TRBD1,TRBJ1-1,CASSRTGEAFF,TGTGCCAGCAGCAGGACAGGTGAAGCTTTCTTT
TRBV25-1,-,TRBD1,TRBJ1-3,CASSDDRGSGNTIYF,TGTGCCAGCAGCGATGACAGGGGCTCTGGAAACACCATATATTTT
TRBV2,once,-,TRBJ1-1,CATDRSIMNTEAFF,TGTGCCACTGACAGAAGTATCATGAACACTGAAGCTTTCTTT
TRBV24-1,once,TRBD2,TRBJ2-3,CATAGGGVLYTQYF,TGTGCCACCGCAGGCGGGGGGGTTCTTTATACGCAGTATTTT
TRBV4-1,-,-,TRBJ2-2,CASRYADILTGELFF,TGCGCCAGCCGTTACGCGGACATACTCACCGGGGAGCTGTTTTTT
TRBV10-3,-,-,TRBJ1-2,CAISGSANYGYTF,TGTGCCATCAGTGGGTCAGCTAACTATGGCTACACCTTC
TRBV19,-,TRBD2,TRBJ2-3,CASSMVIVAGGDRDTQYF,TGTGCCAGTAGTATGGTCATCGTGGCGGGGGGGGATCGTGATACGCAGTATTTT
TRBV28,-,-,TRBJ1-5,CASRGPYSNQPQHF,TGTGCCAGCAGGGGGCCATATAGCAATCAGCCCCAGCATTTT
TRBV2,-,-,TRBJ1-4,CASTEMGGFSGKLFF,TGTGCCAGCACTGAAATGGGAGGGTTTAGTGGAAAACTGTTTTTT
TRBV5-1,-,-,TRBJ2-5,CASNRGTYPVYQETQYF,TGCGCCAGCAATCGGGGTACTTACCCTGTGTACCAAGAGACCCAGTACTTC
TRBV3-1/TRBV3-2,-,-,TRBJ2-7,CASSVPGGYEQYF,TGTGCCAGCAGTGTACCCGGAGGTTACGAGCAGTACTTC
TRBV19,-,-,TRBJ2-3,CASTPSERGTDTQYF,TGTGCCAGTACCCCCTCAGAGAGGGGCACAGATACGCAGTATTTT
TRBV2,-,TRBD2,TRBJ2-3,CASLAGLGDTQYF,TGTGCCAGCCTAGCGGGGTTGGGAGATACGCAGTATTTT
TRBV4-1,-,-,TRBJ2-3,CASSQGLRGGDTQYF,TGCGCCAGCAGCCAAGGATTACGGGGTGGCGATACGCAGTATTTT
TRBV5-1,-,TRBD1,TRBJ2-2,CASSLEKTGGTGELFF,TGCGCCAGCAGCTTGGAAAAGACAGGGGGCACCGGGGAGCTGTTTTTT
TRBV12-3/TRBV12-4,-,-,TRBJ2-2,CASSPSLTGELFF,TGTGCCAGCAGTCCCAGCCTCACCGGGGAGCTGTTTTTT
TRBV5-4,-,-,TRBJ2-6,CASSDAGANVLTF,TGTGCCAGCAGTGATGCCGGGGCCAACGTCCTGACTTTC
TRBV7-2,-,-,TRBJ2-6,CASSVTGNPGANVLTF,TGTGCCAGCAGTGTCACAGGGAACCCTGGGGCCAACGTCCTGACTTTC
TRBV5-4,-,-,TRBJ2-3,CASSLSWGEPTDTQYF,TGTGCCAGCAGCTTGTCCTGGGGGGAGCCCACAGATACGCAGTATTTT
TRBV7-2,-,TRBD1,TRBJ1-4,CASSLAGTATEKLFF,TGTGCCAGCAGCTTAGCCGGGACAGCGACCGAAAAACTGTTTTTT
TRBV18,-,TRBD1,TRBJ1-1,CASSPDRGHMNTEAFF,TGTGCCAGCTCACCGGACAGGGGCCACATGAACACTGAAGCTTTCTTT
TRBV10-3,-,TRBD2,TRBJ2-5,CAISDSTSGGGETQYF,TGTGCCATCAGTGATTCTACTAGCGGGGGCGGAGAGACCCAGTACTTC
TRBV2,-,-,TRBJ2-1,CASRSEWGALDEQFF,TGTGCCAGCAGATCGGAATGGGGGGCGTTGGATGAGCAGTTCTTC
TRBV27,few,-,TRBJ1-5,CASRGSSTGRLVEQPQHF,TGTGCCAGCAGGGGTTCGTCAACAGGACGCCTAGTGGAGCAGCCCCAGCATTTT
TRBV19,-,-,TRBJ1-2,CASSIIGSGYTF,TGTGCCAGTAGTATAATAGGGTCTGGCTACACCTTC
TRBV6-6,-,-,TRBJ1-6,CASSRGGHSSYNSPLHF,TGTGCCAGCAGCCGAGGGGGGCATAGCTCCTATAATTCACCCCTCCACTTT
TRBV28,-,TRBD1,TRBJ1-1,CASGTDRGTEAFF,TGTGCCAGCGGGACGGACAGGGGCACTGAAGCTTTCTTT
TRBV5-5,-,TRBD1,TRBJ2-7,CASSLGQGAYEQYF,TGTGCCAGCAGCCTAGGACAGGGGGCATACGAGCAGTACTTC
TRBV19,once,-,TRBJ1-1,CASSIGGGEEAFF,TGTGCCAGTAGTATTGGGGGGGGCGAGGAGGCTTTCTTT
TRBV24-1,once,-,TRBJ2-3,CATSDQITDTQYF,TGTGCCACCAGTGATCAGATCACAGATACGCAGTATTTT
TRBV7-8,-,TRBD1,TRBJ1-1,CASSSTGGENTEAFF,TGTGCCAGCAGCTCGACAGGGGGCGAAAACACTGAAGCTTTCTTT
TRBV2,-,-,TRBJ1-5,CASAGSGNQPQHF,TGTGCCAGCGCAGGGTCGGGGAATCAGCCCCAGCATTTT
TRBV12-3/TRBV12-4,-,-,TRBJ2-3,CASSLNTDTQYF,TGTGCCAGCAGTTTAAACACAGATACGCAGTATTTT
TRBV23-1,-,TRBD1,TRBJ2-5,CASISSTGTVIQETQYF,TGCGCCAGCATTAGCTCAACCGGGACAGTTATTCAAGAGACCCAGTACTTC
TRBV30,-,-,TRBJ2-7,CAWSVRSLQYF,TGTGCCTGGAGTGTTAGATCCCTGCAGTACTTC
TRBV24-1,-,-,TRBJ1-5,CATSDSTGSSAQHF,TGTGCCACCAGTGATTCTACAGGGTCATCGGCCCAGCATTTT
TRBV27,-,-,TRBJ1-6,CASAVGDNSPLHF,TGTGCCAGCGCGGTAGGGGATAATTCACCCCTCCACTTT
TRBV5-4,-,TRBD2,TRBJ2-4,CASSSQRGWAKNIQYF,TGTGCCAGCAGCTCACAGCGGGGGTGGGCCAAAAACATTCAGTACTTC
TRBV9,once,-,TRBJ1-1,CASSVVTPRGNTEAFF,TGTGCCAGCAGCGTAGTAACTCCCAGGGGGAACACTGAAGCTTTCTTT
TRBV12-5,-,-,TRBJ1-2,CASGLMGVEFYGYTF,TGTGCTAGTGGTTTGATGGGCGTCGAGTTCTATGGCTACACCTTC
TRBV6-5,-,-,TRBJ1-2,CASSYSSQGSGYTF,TGTGCCAGCAGTTATTCGTCCCAGGGGAGTGGCTACACCTTC
TRBV5-4,-,TRBD1,TRBJ1-6,CASSSAGTVNSPLHF,TGTGCCAGCAGCTCGGCCGGGACAGTGAATTCACCCCTCCACTTT
TRBV12-3/TRBV12-4,-,-,TRBJ1-4,CASSAQGEKLFF,TGTGCCAGCAGTGCACAGGGCGAAAAACTGTTTTTT
TRBV6-5,-,-,TRBJ1-5,CASRRNSNQPQHF,TGTGCCAGCAGAAGAAATAGCAATCAGCCCCAGCATTTT
TRBV6-5,few,-,TRBJ1-3,CASRAGSGNTIYF,TGTGCCAGCAGAGCAGGGTCTGGAAACACCATATATTTT
TRBV28,-,-,TRBJ2-7,CASKRQGGYEQYF,TGTGCCAGCAAACGGCAGGGGGGTTACGAGCAGTACTTC
TRBV7-8,-,TRBD1,TRBJ2-7,CASSHRGYEQYF,TGTGCCAGCAGTCACAGGGGCTACGAGCAGTACTTC